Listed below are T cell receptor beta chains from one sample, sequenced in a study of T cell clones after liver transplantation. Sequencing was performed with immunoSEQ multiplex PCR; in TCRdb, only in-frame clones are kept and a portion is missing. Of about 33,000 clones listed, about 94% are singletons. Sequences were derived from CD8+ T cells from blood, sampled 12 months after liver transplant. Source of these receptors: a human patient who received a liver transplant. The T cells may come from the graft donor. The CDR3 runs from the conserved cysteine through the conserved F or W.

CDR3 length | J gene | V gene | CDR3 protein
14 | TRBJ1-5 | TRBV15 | CATSRRQGLEPQHF
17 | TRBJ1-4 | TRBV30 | CAWSVRDREIYNEKLFF
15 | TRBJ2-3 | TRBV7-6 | CASSPSGLDGDTQYF
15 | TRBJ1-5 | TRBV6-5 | CASSLSRGYNQPQHF
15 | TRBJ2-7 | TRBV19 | CASTLSTGGLYEQYF
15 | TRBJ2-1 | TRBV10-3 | CAISEFQRDRDEQFF
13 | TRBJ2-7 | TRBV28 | CASSDGGGYEQYF
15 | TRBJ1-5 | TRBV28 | CASSQWPGSNQPQHF
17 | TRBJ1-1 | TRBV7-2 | CASSLAFDIASNTEAFF
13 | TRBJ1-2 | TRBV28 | CASSSTENYGYTF
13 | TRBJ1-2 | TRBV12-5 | CASGGTANYGYTF
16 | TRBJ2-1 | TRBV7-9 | CASSPAPGTAHNEQFF
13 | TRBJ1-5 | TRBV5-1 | CASSFEGDQPQHF
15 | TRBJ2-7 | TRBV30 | CAWGPRGRGPYEQYF
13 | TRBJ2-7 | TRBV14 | CASSLGVGYEQYF
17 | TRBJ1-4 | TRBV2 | CASSGQNLQGTNEKLFF
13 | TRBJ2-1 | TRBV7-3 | CASSPPPHNEQFF
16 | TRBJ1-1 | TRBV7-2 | CASSLIGGLGNTEAFF
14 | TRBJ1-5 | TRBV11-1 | CASSQAGNNQPQHF
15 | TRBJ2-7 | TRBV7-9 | CASSLTGTSVYEQYF
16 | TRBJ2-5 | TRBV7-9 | CASSPPPDWLTETQYF
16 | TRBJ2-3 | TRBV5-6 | CASSLRESFSTDTQYF
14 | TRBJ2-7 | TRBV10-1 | CASATGAGPYEQYF
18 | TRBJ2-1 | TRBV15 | CATSRDLTSPRGYNEQFF
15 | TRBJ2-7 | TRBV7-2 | CASSFQGDSGYEQYF
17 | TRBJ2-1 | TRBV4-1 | CASTKTPGFADLAEQFF
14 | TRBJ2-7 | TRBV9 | CASSVAGVKDEQYF
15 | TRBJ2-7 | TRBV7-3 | CASSPNRGRRDEQYF
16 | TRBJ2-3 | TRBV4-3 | CASSQDQGGGTDTQYF
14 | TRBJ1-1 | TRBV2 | CASSSEGGNTEAFF
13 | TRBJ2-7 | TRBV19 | CASSLDSGYEQYF
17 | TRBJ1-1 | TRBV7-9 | CASSLGSQGFENTEAFF
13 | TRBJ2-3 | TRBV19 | CASSIDLEDTQYF
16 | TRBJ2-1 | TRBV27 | CASSLSAGQTYNEQFF
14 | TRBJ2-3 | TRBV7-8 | CASMTAGGTDTQYF
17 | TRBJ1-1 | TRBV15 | CATSRDGEGTLNTEAFF
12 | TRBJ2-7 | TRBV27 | CASSYGVGEQYF
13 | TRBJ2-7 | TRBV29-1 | CSVEKDSPYEQYF
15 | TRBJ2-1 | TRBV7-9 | CASSRPGLARNEQFF